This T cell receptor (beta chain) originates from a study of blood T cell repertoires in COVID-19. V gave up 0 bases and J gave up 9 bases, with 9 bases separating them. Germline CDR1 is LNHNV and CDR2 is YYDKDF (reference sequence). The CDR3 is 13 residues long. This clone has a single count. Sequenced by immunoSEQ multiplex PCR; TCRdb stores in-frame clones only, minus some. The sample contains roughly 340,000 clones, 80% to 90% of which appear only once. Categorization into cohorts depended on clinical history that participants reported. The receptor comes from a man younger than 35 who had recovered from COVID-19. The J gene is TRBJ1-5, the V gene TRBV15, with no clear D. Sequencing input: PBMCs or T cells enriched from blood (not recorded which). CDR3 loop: CATSRDIGRPQHF. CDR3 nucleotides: TGTGCCACCAGCAGAGATATCGGTAGGCCCCAGCATTTT.